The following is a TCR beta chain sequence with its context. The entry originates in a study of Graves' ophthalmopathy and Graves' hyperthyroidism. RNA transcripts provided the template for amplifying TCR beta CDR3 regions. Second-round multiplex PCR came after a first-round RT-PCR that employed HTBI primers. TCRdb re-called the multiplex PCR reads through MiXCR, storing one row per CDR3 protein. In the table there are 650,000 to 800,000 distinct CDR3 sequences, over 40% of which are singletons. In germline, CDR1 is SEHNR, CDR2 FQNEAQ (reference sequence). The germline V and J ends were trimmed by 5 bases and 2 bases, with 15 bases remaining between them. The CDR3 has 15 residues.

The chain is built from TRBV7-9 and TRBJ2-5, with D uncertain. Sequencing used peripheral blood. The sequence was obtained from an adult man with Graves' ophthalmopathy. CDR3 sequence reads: CASSQLQESQETQYF. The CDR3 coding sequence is TGTGCCAGCAGCCAACTGCAAGAAAGTCAAGAGACCCAGTACTTC.